This T cell receptor beta chain appears in the sequencing data of a study of blood T cell repertoires in COVID-19. Participants' own reports of clinical history determined their cohort assignment. Profiled with immunoSEQ multiplex PCR; TCRdb holds only in-frame clones, not every one. The data contain 380,000 or so clones, 70% to 90% of them seen just once; the ten biggest clones take up approximately 1.3%. The sequence derives from a man aged 30-40 years who had recovered from COVID-19. The specimen sequenced was PBMCs or T cells enriched from blood (not recorded which).

CDR3 nucleotide sequence: TGTGCCAGCAGTTTCGGGACAACTGGGGAGCTGTTTTTT. Translated, it gives CASSFGTTGELFF. This chain uses TRBV6-9 with TRBJ2-2; TRBD1 is a possible D gene (6 bases). CDR1 and CDR2 from the germline V gene are MNHGY and SVAAGI. The V and J ends lost 4 bases and 8 bases respectively, with 11 bases between them. The CDR3 sequence is 13 residues long.